This T cell receptor (beta chain) comes out of a study of CXCR3-negative and CXCR3-positive naive CD8 T cells. Each TRB cDNA library was prepared by 5' RACE (with UMI labels). TCRdb re-analyzed the 5' RACE reads; it lists each CDR3 protein once, without DNA. The sample features tens of thousands of distinct CDR3 sequences, with around 0.5% in its top ten. General study points: CXCR3-positive naive cells carried more hydrophobic TRB CDR3s than CXCR3-negative naive cells did.

From germline, CDR1 is SQVTM and CDR2 ANQGSEA. The CDR3 has 13 residues. Turning to this clonotype: Its antigen is still unknown.

Sequenced sample: naive CXCR3+ CD8+ T cells from blood. Subset in this sample: CD45RO-CCR7+CD27+CD95- naive CD8+ T cells expressing CXCR3 (TNR3+). The sequence was obtained from a human donor in good health. Some clones in this sample may be carry-over from other donors' samples. The chain carries TRBV29-1 and TRBJ1-2. The chain's CDR3 is CSVEKGPSYGYTF.